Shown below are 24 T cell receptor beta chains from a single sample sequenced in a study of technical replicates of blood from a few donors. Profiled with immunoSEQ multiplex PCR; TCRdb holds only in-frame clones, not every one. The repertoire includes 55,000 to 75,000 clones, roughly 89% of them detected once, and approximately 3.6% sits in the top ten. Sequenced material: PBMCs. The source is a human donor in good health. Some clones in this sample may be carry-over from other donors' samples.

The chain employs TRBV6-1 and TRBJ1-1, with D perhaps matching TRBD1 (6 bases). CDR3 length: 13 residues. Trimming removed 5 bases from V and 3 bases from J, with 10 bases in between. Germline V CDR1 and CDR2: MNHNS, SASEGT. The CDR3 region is CASSSRQDTEAFF. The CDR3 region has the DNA TGTGCCAGCAGTTCACGACAGGACACTGAAGCTTTCTTT.

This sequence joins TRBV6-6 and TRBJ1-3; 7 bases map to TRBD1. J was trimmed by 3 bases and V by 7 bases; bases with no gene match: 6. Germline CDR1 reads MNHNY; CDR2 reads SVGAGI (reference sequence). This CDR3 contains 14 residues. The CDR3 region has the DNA TGTGCCAGCATCCAGGGGACAGTTGGAAACACCATATATTTT. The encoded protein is CASIQGTVGNTIYF.

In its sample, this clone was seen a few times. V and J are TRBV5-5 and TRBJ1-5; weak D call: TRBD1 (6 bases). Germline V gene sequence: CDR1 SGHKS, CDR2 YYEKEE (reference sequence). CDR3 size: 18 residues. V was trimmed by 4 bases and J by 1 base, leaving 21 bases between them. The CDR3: CASSPSYWGGRSNQPQHF. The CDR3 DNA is TGTGCCAGCAGCCCCTCGTATTGGGGGGGCAGGAGCAATCAGCCCCAGCATTTT.

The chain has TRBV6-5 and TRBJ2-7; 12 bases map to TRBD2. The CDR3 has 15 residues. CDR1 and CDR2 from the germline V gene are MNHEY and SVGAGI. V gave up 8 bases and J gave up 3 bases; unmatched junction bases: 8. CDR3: CASGRLAGVDYEQYF. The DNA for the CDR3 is TGTGCCAGCGGTAGACTAGCGGGAGTGGACTACGAGCAGTACTTC.

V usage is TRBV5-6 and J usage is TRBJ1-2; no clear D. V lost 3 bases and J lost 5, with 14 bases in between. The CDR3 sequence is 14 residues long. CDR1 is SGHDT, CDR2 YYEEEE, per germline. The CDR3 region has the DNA TGTGCCAGCAGCTGGCGGGCGGTACAGTATGGCTACACCTTC. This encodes CASSWRAVQYGYTF. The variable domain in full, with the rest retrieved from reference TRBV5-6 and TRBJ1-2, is DAGVTQSPTHLIKTRGQQVTLRCSPKSGHDTVSWYQQALGQGPQFIFQYYEEEERQRGNFPDRFSGHQFPNYSSELNVNALLLGDSALYLCASSWRAVQYGYTFGSGTRLTVV.

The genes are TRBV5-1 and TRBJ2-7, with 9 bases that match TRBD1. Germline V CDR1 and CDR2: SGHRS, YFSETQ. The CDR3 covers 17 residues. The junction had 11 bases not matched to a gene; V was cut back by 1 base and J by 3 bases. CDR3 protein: CASSLTLGQGDLYEQYF. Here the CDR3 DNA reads TGCGCCAGCAGCTTGACGCTGGGACAGGGCGACCTCTACGAGCAGTACTTC.

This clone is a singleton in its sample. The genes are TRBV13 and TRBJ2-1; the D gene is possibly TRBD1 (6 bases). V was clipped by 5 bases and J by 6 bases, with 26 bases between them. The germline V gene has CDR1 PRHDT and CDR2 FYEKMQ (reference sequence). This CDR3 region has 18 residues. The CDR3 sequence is CASSRPSTGTRWINEQFF. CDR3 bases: TGTGCCAGCAGCCGCCCCTCGACCGGGACAAGGTGGATCAATGAGCAGTTCTTC.

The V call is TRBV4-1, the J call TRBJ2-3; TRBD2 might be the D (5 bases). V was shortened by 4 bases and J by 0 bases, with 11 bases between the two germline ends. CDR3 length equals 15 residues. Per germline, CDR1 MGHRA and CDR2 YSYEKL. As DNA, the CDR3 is TGCGCCAGCAGCCTAACGGGAACTAGCACAGATACGCAGTATTTT. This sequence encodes CASSLTGTSTDTQYF.

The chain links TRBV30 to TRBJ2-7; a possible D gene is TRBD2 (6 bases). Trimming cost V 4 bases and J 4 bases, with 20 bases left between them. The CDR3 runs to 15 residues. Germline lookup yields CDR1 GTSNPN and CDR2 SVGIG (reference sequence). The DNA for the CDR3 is TGTGCCTGGAAGGGGCCGGGGGACCCGGGGTACGAGCAGTACTTC. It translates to CAWKGPGDPGYEQYF. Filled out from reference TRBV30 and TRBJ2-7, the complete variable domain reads SQTIHQWPATLVQPVGSPLSLECTVEGTSNPNLYWYRQAAGRGLQLLFYSVGIGQISSEVPQNLSASRPQDRQFILSSKKLLLSDSGFYLCAWKGPGDPGYEQYFGPGTRLTVT.

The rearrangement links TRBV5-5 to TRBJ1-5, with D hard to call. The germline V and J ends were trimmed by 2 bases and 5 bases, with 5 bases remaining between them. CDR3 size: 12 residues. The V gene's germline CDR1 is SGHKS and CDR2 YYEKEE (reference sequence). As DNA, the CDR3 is TGTGCCAGCAGCTTACCGGATCAGCCCCAGCATTTT. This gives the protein CASSLPDQPQHF.

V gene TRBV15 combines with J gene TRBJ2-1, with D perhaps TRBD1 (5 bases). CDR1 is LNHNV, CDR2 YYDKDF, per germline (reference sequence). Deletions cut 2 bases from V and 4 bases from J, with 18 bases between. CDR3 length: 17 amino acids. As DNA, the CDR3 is TGTGCCACCAGCAGACCTTACGTTAGAAGGGGATACAATGAGCAGTTCTTC. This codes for CATSRPYVRRGYNEQFF.

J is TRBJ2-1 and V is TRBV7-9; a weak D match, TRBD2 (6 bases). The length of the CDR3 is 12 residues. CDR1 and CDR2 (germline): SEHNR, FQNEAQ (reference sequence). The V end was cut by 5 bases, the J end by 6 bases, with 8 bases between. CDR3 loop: CASSRLVNEQFF. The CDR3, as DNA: TGTGCCAGCAGCCGACTAGTCAATGAGCAGTTCTTC.

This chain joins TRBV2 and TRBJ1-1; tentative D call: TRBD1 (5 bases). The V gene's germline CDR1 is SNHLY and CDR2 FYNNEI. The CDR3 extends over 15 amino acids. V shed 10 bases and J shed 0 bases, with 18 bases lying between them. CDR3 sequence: CATHSSRAMNTEAFF. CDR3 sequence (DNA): TGTGCCACCCACTCGAGCAGGGCCATGAACACTGAAGCTTTCTTT. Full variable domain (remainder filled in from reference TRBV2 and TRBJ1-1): EPEVTQTPSHQVTQMGQEVILRCVPISNHLYFYWYRQILGQKVEFLVSFYNNEISEKSEIFDDQFSVERPDGSNFTLKIRSTKLEDSAMYFCATHSSRAMNTEAFFGQGTRLTVV.

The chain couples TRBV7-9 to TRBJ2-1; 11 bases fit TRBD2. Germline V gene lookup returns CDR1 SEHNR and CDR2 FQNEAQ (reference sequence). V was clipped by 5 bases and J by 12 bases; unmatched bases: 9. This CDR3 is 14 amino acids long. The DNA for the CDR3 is TGTGCCAGCAGCCCGGGACTAGCGGTTGATGGGCAGTTCTTC. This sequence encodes CASSPGLAVDGQFF.

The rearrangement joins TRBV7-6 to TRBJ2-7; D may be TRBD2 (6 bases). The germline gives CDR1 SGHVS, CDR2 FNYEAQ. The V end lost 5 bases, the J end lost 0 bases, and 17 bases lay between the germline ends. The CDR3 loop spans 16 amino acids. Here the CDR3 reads CASSLEGAGSSYEQYF. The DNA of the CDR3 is TGTGCCAGCAGCCTCGAAGGGGCGGGGAGCTCCTACGAGCAGTACTTC.

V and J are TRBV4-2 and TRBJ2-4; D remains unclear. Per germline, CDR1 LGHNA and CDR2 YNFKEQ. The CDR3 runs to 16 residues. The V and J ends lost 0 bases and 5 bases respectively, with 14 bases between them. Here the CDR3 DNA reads TGTGCCAGCAGCCAAGAGAGCCAAACGAGAGAAAACATTCAGTACTTC. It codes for CASSQESQTRENIQYF.

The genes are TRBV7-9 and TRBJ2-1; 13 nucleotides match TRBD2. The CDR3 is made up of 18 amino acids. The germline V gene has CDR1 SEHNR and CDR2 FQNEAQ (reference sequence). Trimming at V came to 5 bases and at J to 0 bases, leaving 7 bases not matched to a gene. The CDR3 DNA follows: TGTGCCAGCAGCAAGGGACTAGCGGGGAGGAGCTCCTACAATGAGCAGTTCTTC. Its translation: CASSKGLAGRSSYNEQFF.

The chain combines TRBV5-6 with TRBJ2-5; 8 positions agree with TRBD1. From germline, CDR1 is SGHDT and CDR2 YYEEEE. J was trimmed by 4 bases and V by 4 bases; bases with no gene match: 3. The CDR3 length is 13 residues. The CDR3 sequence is CASSPDRVETQYF. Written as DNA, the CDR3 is TGTGCCAGCAGCCCGGACAGGGTAGAGACCCAGTACTTC. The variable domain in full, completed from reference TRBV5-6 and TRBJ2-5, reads DAGVTQSPTHLIKTRGQQVTLRCSPKSGHDTVSWYQQALGQGPQFIFQYYEEEERQRGNFPDRFSGHQFPNYSSELNVNALLLGDSALYLCASSPDRVETQYFGPGTRLLVL.

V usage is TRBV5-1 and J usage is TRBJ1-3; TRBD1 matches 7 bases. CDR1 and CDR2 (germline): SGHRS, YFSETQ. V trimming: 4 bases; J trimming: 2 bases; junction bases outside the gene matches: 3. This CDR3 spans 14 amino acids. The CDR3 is CASSPGQTGNTIYF. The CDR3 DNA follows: TGCGCCAGCAGCCCGGGACAGACTGGAAACACCATATATTTT.

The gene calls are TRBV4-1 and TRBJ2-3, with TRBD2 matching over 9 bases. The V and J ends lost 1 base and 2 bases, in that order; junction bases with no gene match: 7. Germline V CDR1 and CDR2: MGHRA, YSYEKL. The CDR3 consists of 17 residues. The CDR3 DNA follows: TGCGCCAGCAGCCAAGCATTTCTAGCGGGGAACACAGATACGCAGTATTTT. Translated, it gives CASSQAFLAGNTDTQYF.

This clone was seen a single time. CDR3 sequence (DNA): TGTGCCAGCAGTTACTCTCTGTACGGGAGCTATGGCTACACCTTC. Protein sequence: CASSYSLYGSYGYTF. This chain connects TRBV6-5 to TRBJ1-2; D remains unclear. CDR3 length: 15 amino acids. CDR1 is MNHEY, CDR2 SVGAGI, per germline. Trimming left V 0 bases short and J 4 bases short, with 12 bases between.

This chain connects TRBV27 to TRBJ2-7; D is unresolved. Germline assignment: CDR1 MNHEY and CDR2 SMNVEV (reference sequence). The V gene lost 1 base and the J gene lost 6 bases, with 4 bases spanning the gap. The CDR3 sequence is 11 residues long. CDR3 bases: TGTGCCAGCAGTTTATTCGGCGAGCAGTACTTC. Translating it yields CASSLFGEQYF.

CDR3 DNA: TGTGCCAGCAGCCTCCTTCCTAGAACCGGGGAGCTGTTTTTT. It translates to CASSLLPRTGELFF. The genes are TRBV6-4 and TRBJ2-2; D remains ambiguous. Germline V gene sequence: CDR1 MRHNA, CDR2 SNTAGT. V shed 6 bases and J shed 5 bases, with 13 bases lying between them. CDR3 length: 14 residues.

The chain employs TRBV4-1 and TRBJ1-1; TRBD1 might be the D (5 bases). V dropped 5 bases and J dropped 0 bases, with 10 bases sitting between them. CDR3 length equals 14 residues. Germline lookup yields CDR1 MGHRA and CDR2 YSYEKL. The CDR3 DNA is TGCGCCAGCAGCTTAGACAGCATGAACACTGAAGCTTTCTTT. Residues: CASSLDSMNTEAFF.